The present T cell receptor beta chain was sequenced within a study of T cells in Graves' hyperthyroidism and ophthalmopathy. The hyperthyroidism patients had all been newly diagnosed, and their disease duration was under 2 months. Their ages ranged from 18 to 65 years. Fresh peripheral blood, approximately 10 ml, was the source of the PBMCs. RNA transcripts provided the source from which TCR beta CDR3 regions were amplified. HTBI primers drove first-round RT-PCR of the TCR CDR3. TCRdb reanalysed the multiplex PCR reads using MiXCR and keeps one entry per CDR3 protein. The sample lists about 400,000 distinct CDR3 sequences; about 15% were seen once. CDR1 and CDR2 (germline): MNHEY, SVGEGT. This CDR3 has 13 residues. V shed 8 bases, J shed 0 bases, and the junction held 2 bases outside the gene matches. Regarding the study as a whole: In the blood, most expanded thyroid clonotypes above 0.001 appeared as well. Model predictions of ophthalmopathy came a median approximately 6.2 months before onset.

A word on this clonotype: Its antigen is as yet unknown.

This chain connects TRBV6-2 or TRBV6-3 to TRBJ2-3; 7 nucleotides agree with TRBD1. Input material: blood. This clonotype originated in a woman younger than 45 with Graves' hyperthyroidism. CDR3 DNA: TGTGCCAGCCAAGGGGGCAGCACAGATACGCAGTATTTT. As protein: CASQGGSTDTQYF.